Detailed here is one T cell receptor (beta chain). The data stem from a study of T cell responses to AZD1222 COVID-19 vaccine. The length of the CDR3 is 13 residues. V lost 8 bases and J lost 6; bases outside the gene matches: 5. CDR1 MNHEY and CDR2 SVGAGI come from the germline V gene. Generated by immunoSEQ multiplex PCR, the TCRdb table keeps only in-frame clones and is missing some. The data hold around 120,000 clones, with 86% observed a single time. This receptor was identified in an adult in good health. The chain combines TRBV6-5 with TRBJ2-1; 9 bases fit TRBD2. The sequencing used peripheral blood, collected on day 0 of AZD1222 vaccination. The CDR3 DNA follows: TGTGCCAGCTGGGCTAGCGGGACCAATGAGCAGTTCTTC. Translating it yields CASWASGTNEQFF.